This TCR beta chain was observed in a study of OX40 agonist ivuxolimab in advanced cancers. For the study in its entirety: Ivuxolimab was an agonistic, fully human IgG2 monoclonal antibody directed against OX40 (CD134), a costimulatory receptor. Among the 50 to 55 dose-escalation patients, 19 had hepatocellular carcinoma, approximately 15 melanoma, 9 renal cell carcinoma and 9 head and neck cancer. Prior anti-PD-1, anti-PD-L1 or anti-CTLA-4 therapy was permitted, and roughly two fifths of dose-escalation patients had received checkpoint inhibitors. Partial responses occurred in three dose-escalation patients, of whom one had hepatocellular carcinoma and two had cutaneous melanoma. In the dose-escalation cohort, around 80% of patients were male, and the mean age was around 60 years with a range of roughly 20 to 85. Intravenous ivuxolimab was administered to patients every 2 weeks at six dose levels: 0.01, 0.1, 0.3, 1.5, 3 and 10 mg/kg. The point of sequencing TCRbeta in the periphery was to test whether ivuxolimab changed TCR sequence diversity and drove clonal T-cell expansion. The paper reports the monotherapy dose-escalation portion (N ≈ 50 patients) of the phase I ivuxolimab trial. Results and caveats for the whole study, not just this receptor: In partial responders in the 0.1-3.0 mg/kg groups, normalized peripheral clonal expansion was found to be among the lowest, especially among CD8+ T cells. On average, CD8+ T cells showed more expanded clones than CD4+ T cells after ivuxolimab. Low levels of normalized T-cell clonal expansion were also seen in some nonresponding patients. Which antigens the clonally expanded peripheral T cells were specific for was not determined. Clonal expansion of both CD4+ and CD8+ blood T cells was observed from baseline to week 6 at doses 0.1 to 3.0 mg/kg.

This clone appeared a few times. Its target antigen remains unknown. Base qualities are missing; no much larger clone stands one base away. Genomic DNA was isolated from the sorted cells so that the TCRbeta CDR3 region could be sequenced. The immunoSEQ Assay was used for sequencing of TCRbeta CDR3 regions. Not all clones reach the TCRdb copy of this immuneACCESS table, which keeps in-frame sequences only. Checked studies attribute under half of the gap to unresolved V genes and leave the rest unexplained. Here the sample has 55,000 to 65,000 clones; roughly 85% occur a single time. Under 0.6% of the sample belongs to the ten largest clones. Patients with a history of autoimmune disease or receiving systemic immunosuppression were excluded from the trial. In every dose cohort, peripheral blood was drawn for TCR sequencing at baseline, cycle 4 day 1, and cycle 7 day 1. The samples were drawn from a first-in-human, open-label, multicenter phase I dose-escalation trial of ivuxolimab. Adults with locally advanced or metastatic melanoma, renal cell, hepatocellular, or head and neck squamous cell carcinoma were enrolled in the trial. Before TCR sequencing, CD4+ and CD8+ T cells were separately sorted from peripheral blood.

Deletion took 4 bases off V and 5 bases off J, with a span of 13 bases between the germline ends. There are 13 amino acids in the CDR3, from cysteine to phenylalanine inclusive. Here the CDR3 DNA is all that survives: 39 bases in frame from base 1. CDR1 and CDR2 (SGHTS, YDEGEE) derive from the germline V gene. The sequence links TRBV5-8 to TRBJ2-7, with TRBD1 as a weak D call on 5 bases. Material: CD4+ or CD8+ T cells sorted from blood, obtained in a trial of the OX40 agonist ivuxolimab. The source is an adult with an advanced solid tumor such as melanoma, head and neck, liver or kidney cancer. The base sequence is TGTGCCAGCAGCAAAGGGGTGTCCGACGAGCAGTACTTC. This encodes CASSKGVSDEQYF.